This entry describes one T cell receptor (beta chain). Its antigen is not identified. Per the germline V gene, CDR1 is MDHEN and CDR2 is SYDVKM. The CDR3 extends over 14 amino acids. The V end lost 8 bases, the J end lost 7 bases, and 17 bases lay between the germline ends. Method: immunoSEQ multiplex PCR; TCRdb's copy keeps in-frame clones and lacks some. The sample shows more than 80,000 clones, roughly 85% of them seen only once. Regarding time point: baseline, week 1 (first vaccination visit). Specified treatment: pre-vaccination baseline after standard-of-care therapy. In every donor, the tumor was a new WHO grade 3 or 4 IDH1-mutant, ATRX-lost astrocytoma. The data belong to a study of a mutant IDH1 vaccine in newly diagnosed glioma. Study-level background: Patients arrived already treated with radiotherapy, temozolomide, or both, most having had both. Study-wide points: Alterations occurring in top peripheral T cell clonotypes seemed unrelated to pseudoprogression.

This chain connects TRBV28 to TRBJ1-4; tentatively, D is TRBD1 (6 bases). This sample comprised PBMCs, obtained from a glioma patient treated with radiotherapy, temozolomide or both. This receptor was identified in a woman in her forties or fifties with glioma. CDR3 coding DNA: TGTGCCAGCTTACAGGGATTTAAGGGTGAAAAACTGTTTTTT. Its protein product is CASLQGFKGEKLFF.